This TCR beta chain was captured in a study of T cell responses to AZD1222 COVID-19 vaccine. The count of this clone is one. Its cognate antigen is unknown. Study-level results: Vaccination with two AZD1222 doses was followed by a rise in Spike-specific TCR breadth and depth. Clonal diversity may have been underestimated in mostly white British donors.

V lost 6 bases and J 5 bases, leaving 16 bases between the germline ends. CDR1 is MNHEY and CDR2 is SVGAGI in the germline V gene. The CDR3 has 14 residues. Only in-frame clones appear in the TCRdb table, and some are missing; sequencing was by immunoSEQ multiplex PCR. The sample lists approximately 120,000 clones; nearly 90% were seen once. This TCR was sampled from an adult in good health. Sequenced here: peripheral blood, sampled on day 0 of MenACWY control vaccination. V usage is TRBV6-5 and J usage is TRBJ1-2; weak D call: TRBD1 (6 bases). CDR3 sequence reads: CASRVTGRGYGYTF. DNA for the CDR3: TGTGCCAGCAGAGTTACTGGCAGGGGATATGGCTACACCTTC.